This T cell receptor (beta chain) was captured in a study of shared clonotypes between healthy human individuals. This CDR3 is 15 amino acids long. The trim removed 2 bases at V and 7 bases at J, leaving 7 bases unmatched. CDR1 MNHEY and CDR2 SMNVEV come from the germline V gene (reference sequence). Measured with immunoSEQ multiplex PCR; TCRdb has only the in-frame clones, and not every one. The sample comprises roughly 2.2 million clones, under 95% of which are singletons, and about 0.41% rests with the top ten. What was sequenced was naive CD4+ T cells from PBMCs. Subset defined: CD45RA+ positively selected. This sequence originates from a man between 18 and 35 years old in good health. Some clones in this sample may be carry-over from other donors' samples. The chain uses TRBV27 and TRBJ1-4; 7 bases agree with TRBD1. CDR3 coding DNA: TGTGCCAGCAGTTTAAGAGGGGGCGGGGGTGAAAAACTGTTTTTT. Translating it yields CASSLRGGGGEKLFF.